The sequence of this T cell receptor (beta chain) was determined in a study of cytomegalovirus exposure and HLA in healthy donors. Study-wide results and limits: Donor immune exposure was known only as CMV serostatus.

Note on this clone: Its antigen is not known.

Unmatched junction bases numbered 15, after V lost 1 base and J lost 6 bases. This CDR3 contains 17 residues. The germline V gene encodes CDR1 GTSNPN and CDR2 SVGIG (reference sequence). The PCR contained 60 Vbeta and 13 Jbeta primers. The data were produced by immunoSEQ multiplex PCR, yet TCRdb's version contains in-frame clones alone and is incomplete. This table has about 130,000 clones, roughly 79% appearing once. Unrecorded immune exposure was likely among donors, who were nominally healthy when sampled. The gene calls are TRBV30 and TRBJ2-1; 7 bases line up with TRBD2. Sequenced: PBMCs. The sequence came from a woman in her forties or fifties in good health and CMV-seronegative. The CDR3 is CAWSGSGWGGTLNEQFF. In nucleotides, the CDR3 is TGTGCCTGGAGTGGATCAGGGTGGGGGGGTACTCTCAATGAGCAGTTCTTC.